Described below is a single TCR beta chain sequence and its context. The source of the sample is a study of blood T cell repertoires in COVID-19. Study-wide background: There were acute and convalescent COVID-19 samples, and they came from the United States, Italy and Spain. Nucleic acid was either cDNA or gDNA, and it came from T cells, B-cell-depleted T cells, or PBMCs.

As originally analysed: Nucleated cell number was recorded as an estimate derived from reference gene primer amplification. Generated by immunoSEQ multiplex PCR, the TCRdb table keeps only in-frame clones and is missing some. That table furnishes V, J and clone size, whereas the DNA furnished D and trimming. The sample lists 300,000 to 400,000 clones, about 82% occurring once. V was clipped by 4 bases and J by 7 bases; unmatched bases: 10. The germline V gene has CDR1 MNHNS and CDR2 SASEGT. The CDR3 runs 16 residues. The clonotype was recovered from a human donor in a cohort sampled during active COVID-19. Sequencing was carried out using peripheral blood. The chain uses TRBV6-1 and TRBJ2-2; the match to TRBD1 covers 9 bases. This CDR3 reads CASSVRSGQGIGELFF. The CDR3 DNA follows: TGTGCCAGCAGTGTCCGGTCGGGACAGGGAATCGGGGAGCTGTTTTTT.